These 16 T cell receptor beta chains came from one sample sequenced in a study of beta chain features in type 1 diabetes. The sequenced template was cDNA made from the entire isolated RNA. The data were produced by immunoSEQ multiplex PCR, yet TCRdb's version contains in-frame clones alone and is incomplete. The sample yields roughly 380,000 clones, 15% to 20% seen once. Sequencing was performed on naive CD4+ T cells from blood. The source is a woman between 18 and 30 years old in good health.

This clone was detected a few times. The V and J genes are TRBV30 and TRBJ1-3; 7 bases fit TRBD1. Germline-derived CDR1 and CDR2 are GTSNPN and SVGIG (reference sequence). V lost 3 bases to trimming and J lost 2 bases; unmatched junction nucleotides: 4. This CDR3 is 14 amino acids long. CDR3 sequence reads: CAWRPGQPGNTIYF. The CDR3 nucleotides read TGTGCCTGGAGACCGGGACAGCCTGGAAACACCATATATTTT.

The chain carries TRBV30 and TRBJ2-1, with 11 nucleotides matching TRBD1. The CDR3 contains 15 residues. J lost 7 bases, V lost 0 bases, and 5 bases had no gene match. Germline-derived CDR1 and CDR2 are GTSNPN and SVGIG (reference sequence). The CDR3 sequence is CAWSVGDRGGNEQFF. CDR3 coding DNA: TGTGCCTGGAGTGTAGGGGACAGGGGGGGAAATGAGCAGTTCTTC.

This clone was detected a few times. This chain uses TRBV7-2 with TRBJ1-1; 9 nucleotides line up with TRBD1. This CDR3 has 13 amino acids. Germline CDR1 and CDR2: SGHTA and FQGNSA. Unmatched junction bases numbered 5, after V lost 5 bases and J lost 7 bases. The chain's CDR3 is CASSTGQGSEAFF. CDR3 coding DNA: TGTGCCAGCAGCACGGGACAGGGTAGTGAAGCTTTCTTT.

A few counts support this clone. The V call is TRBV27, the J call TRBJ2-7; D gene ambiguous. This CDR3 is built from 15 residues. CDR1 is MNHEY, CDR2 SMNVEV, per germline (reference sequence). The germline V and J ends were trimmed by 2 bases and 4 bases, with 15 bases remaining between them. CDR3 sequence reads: CASSLAPRHLYEQYF. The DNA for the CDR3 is TGTGCCAGCAGTTTAGCCCCCCGACACTTATACGAGCAGTACTTC.

This chain's CDR3 is CASSTSRGVYGYTF. The CDR3 DNA reads TGTGCCAGCAGTACTTCTCGGGGGGTCTATGGCTACACCTTC. The rearrangement links TRBV27 to TRBJ1-2; perhaps TRBD1 as D (5 bases). Trimming stripped 5 bases from V and 4 bases from J, with 14 bases between. The CDR3 is made up of 14 amino acids. Germline V gene data show CDR1 as MNHEY and CDR2 as SMNVEV (reference sequence).

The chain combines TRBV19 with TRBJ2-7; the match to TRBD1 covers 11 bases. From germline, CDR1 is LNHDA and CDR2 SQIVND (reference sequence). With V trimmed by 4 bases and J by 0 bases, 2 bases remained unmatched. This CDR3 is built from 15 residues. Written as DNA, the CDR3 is TGTGCCAGTAGTACCGGGACAGGGGGCTCCTACGAGCAGTACTTC. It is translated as CASSTGTGGSYEQYF. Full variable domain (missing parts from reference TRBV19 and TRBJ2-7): DGGITQSPKYLFRKEGQNVTLSCEQNLNHDAMYWYRQDPGQGLRLIYYSQIVNDFQKGDIAEGYSVSREKKESFPLTVTSAQKNPTAFYLCASSTGTGGSYEQYFGPGTRLTVT.

The CDR3 protein is CASSSTGLGYEQYF. CDR3 bases: TGCGCCAGCAGCTCGACAGGGTTAGGCTACGAGCAGTACTTC. The chain combines TRBV5-1 with TRBJ2-7; 7 bases map to TRBD1. Losses at the gene ends were 3 bases for V and 3 bases for J; bases not matched to a gene: 6. Germline lookup yields CDR1 SGHRS and CDR2 YFSETQ. There are 14 residues in the CDR3.

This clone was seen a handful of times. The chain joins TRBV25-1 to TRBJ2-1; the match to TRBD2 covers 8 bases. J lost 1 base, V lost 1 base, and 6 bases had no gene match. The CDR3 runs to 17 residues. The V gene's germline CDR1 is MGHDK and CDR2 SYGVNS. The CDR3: CASSESAGVQSYNEQFF. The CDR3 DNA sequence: TGTGCCAGCAGTGAATCAGCGGGGGTGCAGTCCTACAATGAGCAGTTCTTC.

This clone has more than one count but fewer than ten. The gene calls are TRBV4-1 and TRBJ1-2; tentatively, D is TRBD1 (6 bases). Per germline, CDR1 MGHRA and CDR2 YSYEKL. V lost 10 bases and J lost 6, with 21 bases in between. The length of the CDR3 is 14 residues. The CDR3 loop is CATGDTRRGDGYTF. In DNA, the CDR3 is TGCGCCACCGGGGACACTAGGCGTGGCGATGGCTACACCTTC.

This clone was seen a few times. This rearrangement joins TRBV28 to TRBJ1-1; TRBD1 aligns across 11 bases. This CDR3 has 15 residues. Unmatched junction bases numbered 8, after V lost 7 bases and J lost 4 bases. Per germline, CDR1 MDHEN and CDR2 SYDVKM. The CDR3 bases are TGTGCCAGCACCATAGGGGACAGGGGGGGCACTGAAGCTTTCTTT. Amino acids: CASTIGDRGGTEAFF.

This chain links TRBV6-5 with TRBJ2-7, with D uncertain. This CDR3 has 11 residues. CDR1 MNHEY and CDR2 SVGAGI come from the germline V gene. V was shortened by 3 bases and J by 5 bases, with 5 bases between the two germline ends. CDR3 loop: CASSYLHEQYF. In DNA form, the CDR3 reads TGTGCCAGCAGTTATCTTCACGAGCAGTACTTC.

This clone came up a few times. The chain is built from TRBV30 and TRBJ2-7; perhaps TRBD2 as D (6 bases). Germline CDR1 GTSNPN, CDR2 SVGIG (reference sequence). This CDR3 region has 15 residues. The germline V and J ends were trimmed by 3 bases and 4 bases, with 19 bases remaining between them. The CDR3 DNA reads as TGTGCCTGGAGGTCCCCGACTAGAACACCGTACGAGCAGTACTTC. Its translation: CAWRSPTRTPYEQYF.

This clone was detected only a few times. In DNA form, the CDR3 reads TGTGCCAGCAGCCAGAGGGTCGGCGCGGGGGGACTAGCGGGGCGAAGCTCCTACGAGCAGTACTTC. As protein: CASSQRVGAGGLAGRSSYEQYF. The chain employs TRBV4-2 and TRBJ2-7, with 13 bases matching TRBD2. Germline-derived CDR1 and CDR2 are LGHNA and YNFKEQ. The CDR3 contains 22 residues. The trim removed 3 bases at V and 0 bases at J, leaving 20 bases unmatched.

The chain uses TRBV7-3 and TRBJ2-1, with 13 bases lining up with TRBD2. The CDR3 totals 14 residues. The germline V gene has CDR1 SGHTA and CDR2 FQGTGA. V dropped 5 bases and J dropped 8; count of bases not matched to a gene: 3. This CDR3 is CASSATSGGDEQFF. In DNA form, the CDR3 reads TGTGCCAGCAGCGCTACTAGCGGGGGGGATGAGCAGTTCTTC.

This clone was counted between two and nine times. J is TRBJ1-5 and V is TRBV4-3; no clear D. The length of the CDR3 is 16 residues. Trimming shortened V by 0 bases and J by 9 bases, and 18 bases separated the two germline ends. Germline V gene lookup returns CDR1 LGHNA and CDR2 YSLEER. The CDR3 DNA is TGCGCCAGCAGCCAAGAAGGAGGCCCCGGATCATCGCCCCAGCATTTT. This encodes CASSQEGGPGSSPQHF.

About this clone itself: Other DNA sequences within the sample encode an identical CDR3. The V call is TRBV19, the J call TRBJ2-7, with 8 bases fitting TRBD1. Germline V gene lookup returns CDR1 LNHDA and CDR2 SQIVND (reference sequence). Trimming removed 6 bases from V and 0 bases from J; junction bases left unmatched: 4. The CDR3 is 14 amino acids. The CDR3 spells CASSADRASYEQYF. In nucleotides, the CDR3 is TGTGCCAGTAGCGCGGACAGGGCCTCCTACGAGCAGTACTTC.